Listed below are T cell receptor beta chains from one sample, sequenced in a study of blood T cells in healthy people across ages. TCRdb analysed the 5' RACE reads with MiXCR anew, one entry per CDR3 protein. The sample holds over 1,500,000 distinct CDR3 sequences, roughly 50% seen once. The sequencing sample was made of blood. The receptors were gathered from a woman in her thirties or forties in good health. CDR3s include the opening cysteine and the closing phenylalanine or tryptophan. A D gene is named only where the DNA matches it firmly. Clone size is given for some rows only: seen once, a few or many times, or a class if the clone is expanded.

length	V	D	size	J	DNA	CDR3
13	TRBV20-1	NA	NA	TRBJ1-2	TGCAGTGCAAGGACAGAGGCTAACTATGGCTACACCTTC	CSARTEANYGYTF
14	TRBV28	TRBD2	NA	TRBJ2-3	TGTGCCAGCGGGCGGGGGGGTCGCACAGATACGCAGTATTTT	CASGRGGRTDTQYF
15	TRBV7-6	NA	NA	TRBJ2-5	TGTGCCAGCAGCTTAAGTCGCAGGGCCCAAGAGACCCTGTACTTC	CASSLSRRAQETLYF
15	TRBV28	TRBD1	NA	TRBJ1-2	TGTGCCAGCAGTTCCCCGGGACAGGGGGCATTGGGCTACACCTTC	CASSSPGQGALGYTF
15	TRBV10-1	NA	few	TRBJ2-1	TGCGCCAGCAGTGGAGGGATAGGCTCCTACAATGAGCAGTTCTTC	CASSGGIGSYNEQFF
14	TRBV20-1	NA	NA	TRBJ1-5	TGCAGTGCTAGAGGGACCACCGGAGGTCAGCCCCAGCATTTT	CSARGTTGGQPQHF
15	TRBV6-5	NA	few	TRBJ1-2	TGTGCCAGCAGACCATTGCCCGGGGGCGTCTATGGCTACACCTTC	CASRPLPGGVYGYTF
16	TRBV4-2	NA	NA	TRBJ2-1	TGTGCCAGCAGCCAAGCGGCACGCGTTACCTACAATGAGCAGTTCTTC	CASSQAARVTYNEQFF
15	TRBV11-2	TRBD1	NA	TRBJ2-4	TGTGCCAGCAGCTTAGCTGGACCCGCAGGGGGAACCCAGTACTTC	CASSLAGPAGGTQYF
14	TRBV2	NA	NA	TRBJ2-7	TGTGCCAGCACCGCGAGGGGTGTGTCTTACGAGCAGTACTTC	CASTARGVSYEQYF
13	TRBV6-5	NA	NA	TRBJ1-2	TGTGCCAGCAGAAACCGGGGTCCAGATGGCTACACCTTC	CASRNRGPDGYTF
14	TRBV11-2	NA	NA	TRBJ2-1	TGTGCCAGCAGCTTAGGGGCAGGGGCGAATGAGCAGTTCTTC	CASSLGAGANEQFF
16	TRBV7-3	NA	NA	TRBJ2-5	TGTGCCAGCAGTCATTCAGGCGGGACATCCCAAGAGACCCAGTACTTC	CASSHSGGTSQETQYF
15	TRBV24-1	NA	NA	TRBJ2-5	TGTGCCACCAGTGAGTCTGGGACCCCGAAGGAGACCCAGTACTTC	CATSESGTPKETQYF
17	TRBV4-2	NA	NA	TRBJ2-3	TGTGCCAGCAGCCAAGTGAGGGGTTCCTTCGGCACAGATACGCAGTATTTT	CASSQVRGSFGTDTQYF
15	TRBV28	NA	few	TRBJ2-7	TGTGCCAGCAGCAGACCGGGACGCTCAACCTACGAGCAGTACTTC	CASSRPGRSTYEQYF
12	TRBV4-3	NA	once	TRBJ2-3	TGCGCCAGCAGCCGACGGGGGACTACGCAGTATTTT	CASSRRGTTQYF
15	TRBV10-3	NA	few	TRBJ2-7	TGTGCCATCAGTGACGGGGCAGAGAATCTCTACGAGCAGTACTTC	CAISDGAENLYEQYF
17	TRBV6-6	TRBD2	NA	TRBJ2-1	TGTGCCAGCAGTTCGAACCCGCGGACTAGCGGGGGGGCTGAGCAGTTCTTC	CASSSNPRTSGGAEQFF
15	TRBV20-1	TRBD1	NA	TRBJ1-2	TGCAGTGCTAGAGAAAACAGGGGGTTGGACTATGGCTACACCTTC	CSARENRGLDYGYTF
13	TRBV24-1	TRBD2	NA	TRBJ2-3	TGTGCCACTGCAGCGGGGGTGTCGGATACGCAGTATTTT	CATAAGVSDTQYF
11	TRBV12-3/TRBV12-4	NA	NA	TRBJ2-4	TGTGCCAGCAGTCACGGAAACATTCAGTACTTC	CASSHGNIQYF
12	TRBV12-3/TRBV12-4	NA	NA	TRBJ2-1	TGTGCCAGCAGTTCGGAGCCGGGACGGCAGTTCTTC	CASSSEPGRQFF
13	TRBV13	NA	few	TRBJ2-7	TGTGCCAGCAGCTACGGGACACCTACGATGGAGTACTTC	CASSYGTPTMEYF
13	TRBV5-1	NA	NA	TRBJ1-2	TGCGCCAGCAGCTTGGGTAAGGACAGCGGCTACACCTTC	CASSLGKDSGYTF
13	TRBV29-1	TRBD1	few	TRBJ2-7	TGCAGCGTCGACGGACAGGGCGGCTACGAGCAGTACTTC	CSVDGQGGYEQYF
14	TRBV20-1	TRBD2	NA	TRBJ2-1	TGCAGTGCCCATACTAGCGGGGGTTACAATGAGCAGTTCTTC	CSAHTSGGYNEQFF
14	TRBV28	NA	few	TRBJ2-3	TGTGCCAGCAGCATTCGGAACCAACCCCATACGCAGTATTTT	CASSIRNQPHTQYF
17	TRBV7-2	TRBD2	NA	TRBJ2-5	TGTGCCAGCAGCTCAGGGACTAGCGGGGGTAACCAAGAGACCCAGTACTTC	CASSSGTSGGNQETQYF
17	TRBV12-5	NA	NA	TRBJ2-1	TGTGCTAGTGGTTTGGGGCAGGGGACGAGCTCCTACAATGAGCAGTTCTTC	CASGLGQGTSSYNEQFF
15	TRBV6-2/TRBV6-3	NA	few	TRBJ2-7	TGTGCCAGCAGTTATGTTGGGGCCCTGATCGGCGAGCAGTACTTC	CASSYVGALIGEQYF
15	TRBV28	TRBD1	few	TRBJ2-7	TGTGCCAGCAGGCTTGGGACAGGACTCTCCTACGAGCAGTACTTC	CASRLGTGLSYEQYF
9	TRBV29-1	NA	NA	TRBJ1-2	TGCAGCGTTGGTCAAGGCTACACCTTC	CSVGQGYTF
14	TRBV6-2/TRBV6-3	NA	few	TRBJ2-1	TGTGCCAGCGAGATAGGGATCTCCTACAATGAGCAGTTCTTC	CASEIGISYNEQFF
13	TRBV29-1	NA	NA	TRBJ1-2	TGCAGCGTTGTCCAGCCCCCCCAGGATGGCTACACCTTC	CSVVQPPQDGYTF
14	TRBV20-1	NA	NA	TRBJ1-2	TGCAGTGCTTACGGAGGGGTGGATAACTATGGCTACACCTTC	CSAYGGVDNYGYTF
15	TRBV11-2	NA	NA	TRBJ2-3	TGTGCCAGCAGCTTAAGTCTAAGGGGGACAGATACGCAGTATTTT	CASSLSLRGTDTQYF
17	TRBV6-5	NA	few	TRBJ2-7	TGTGCCAGCAGTTACTTTCCGGGGGCCACCAACTCCTACGAGCAGTACTTC	CASSYFPGATNSYEQYF
14	TRBV20-1	NA	NA	TRBJ1-2	TGCAGTGCTAGACCCGGGGGTAGGAACTATGGCTACACCTTC	CSARPGGRNYGYTF
17	TRBV7-2	NA	NA	TRBJ2-3	TGTGCCAGCAGCTTAGACGGCGCGGGGCGCTACACAGATACGCAGTATTTT	CASSLDGAGRYTDTQYF
13	TRBV29-1	NA	many	TRBJ2-5	TGCAGCGTAGCTGACAGTTTACAAGAGACCCAGTACTTC	CSVADSLQETQYF
15	TRBV12-3/TRBV12-4	NA	few	TRBJ2-7	TGTGCCAGCAGTTCAATCCGAGGGGTAACCTACGAGCAGTACTTC	CASSSIRGVTYEQYF
18	TRBV3-1	NA	NA	TRBJ2-1	TGTGCCAGCAGCCAAGATGATTTCCCGGCGGGTCCCTACAATGAGCAGTTCTTC	CASSQDDFPAGPYNEQFF
13	TRBV4-1	NA	NA	TRBJ2-1	TGCGCCAGCAGCCAGGACAGTAACGGACGTGAGTTCTTC	CASSQDSNGREFF
14	TRBV28	NA	many	TRBJ2-5	TGTGCCAGCAGTTTACCCGGGCGGCAAGAGACCCAGTACTTC	CASSLPGRQETQYF
15	TRBV9	TRBD1	few	TRBJ2-3	TGTGCCAGCAGCGTATCAGGGGGTGATGCAGATACGCAGTATTTT	CASSVSGGDADTQYF
16	TRBV5-5	NA	few	TRBJ2-6	TGTGCCAGCAGCTTGGTCAGGGCCTCCGGGGCCAACGTCCTGACTTTC	CASSLVRASGANVLTF
15	TRBV4-2	NA	NA	TRBJ2-1	TGTGCCAGCAGCCGGCGACTAGAGTCCTACAATGAGCAGTTCTTC	CASSRRLESYNEQFF
14	TRBV6-5	NA	few	TRBJ1-2	TGTGCCAGCAGTTACAGGCAGGGCATCGGGGGCTACACCTTC	CASSYRQGIGGYTF
12	TRBV29-1	NA	NA	TRBJ1-2	TGCAGCGTTACGGGGGGGCGATTATACTGCACCTTC	CSVTGGRLYCTF
15	TRBV3-1	NA	NA	TRBJ2-1	TGTGCCAGCAGCCAGGGAACAGTTGCCTACAATGAGCAGTTCTTC	CASSQGTVAYNEQFF
15	TRBV6-2/TRBV6-3	TRBD1	few	TRBJ1-2	TGTGCCAGCAGTGACACGTACAGGGGACCCTATGGCTACACCTTC	CASSDTYRGPYGYTF
15	TRBV12-3/TRBV12-4	NA	few	TRBJ2-3	TGTGCCAGCAGGAGACAGGGAACGGGGGCAGATACGCAGTATTTT	CASRRQGTGADTQYF
15	TRBV27	NA	few	TRBJ1-6	TGTGCCAGCAGTTTATTCGGGATAAGGGATTCACCCCTCCACTTT	CASSLFGIRDSPLHF
19	TRBV7-6	TRBD2	NA	TRBJ2-5	TGTGCCAGCAAAGCTTACGGTCTGGCTAGCGGGGGCCCACAAGAGACCCAGTACTTC	CASKAYGLASGGPQETQYF
13	TRBV20-1	TRBD2	NA	TRBJ2-5	TGCAGTGCTAGAGTACTAGCGGCGGAGACCCAGTACTTC	CSARVLAAETQYF
14	TRBV20-1	NA	NA	TRBJ2-2	TGCAGTGCTGCGGGGAACAGAGTTGGCGGGGAGCTGTTTTTT	CSAAGNRVGGELFF
15	TRBV6-2/TRBV6-3	TRBD2	NA	TRBJ2-3	TGTGCCAGCAGTGCCGCGGGGGGCTACACAGATACGCAGTATTTT	CASSAAGGYTDTQYF